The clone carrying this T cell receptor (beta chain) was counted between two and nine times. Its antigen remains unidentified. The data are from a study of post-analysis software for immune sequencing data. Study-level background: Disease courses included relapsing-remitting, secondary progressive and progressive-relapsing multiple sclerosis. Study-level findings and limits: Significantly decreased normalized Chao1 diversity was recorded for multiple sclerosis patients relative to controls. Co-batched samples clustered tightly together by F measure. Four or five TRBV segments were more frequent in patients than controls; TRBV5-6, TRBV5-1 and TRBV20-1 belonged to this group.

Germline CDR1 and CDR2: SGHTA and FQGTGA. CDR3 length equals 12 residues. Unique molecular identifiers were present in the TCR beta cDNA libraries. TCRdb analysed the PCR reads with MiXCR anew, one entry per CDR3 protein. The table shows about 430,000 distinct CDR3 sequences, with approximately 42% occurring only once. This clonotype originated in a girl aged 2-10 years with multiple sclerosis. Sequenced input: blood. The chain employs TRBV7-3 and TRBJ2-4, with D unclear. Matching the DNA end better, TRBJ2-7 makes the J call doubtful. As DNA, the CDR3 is TGTGCCAGCAGCGAGTATAAAGGCGAGCAGTACTTC. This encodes CASSEYKGEQYF.